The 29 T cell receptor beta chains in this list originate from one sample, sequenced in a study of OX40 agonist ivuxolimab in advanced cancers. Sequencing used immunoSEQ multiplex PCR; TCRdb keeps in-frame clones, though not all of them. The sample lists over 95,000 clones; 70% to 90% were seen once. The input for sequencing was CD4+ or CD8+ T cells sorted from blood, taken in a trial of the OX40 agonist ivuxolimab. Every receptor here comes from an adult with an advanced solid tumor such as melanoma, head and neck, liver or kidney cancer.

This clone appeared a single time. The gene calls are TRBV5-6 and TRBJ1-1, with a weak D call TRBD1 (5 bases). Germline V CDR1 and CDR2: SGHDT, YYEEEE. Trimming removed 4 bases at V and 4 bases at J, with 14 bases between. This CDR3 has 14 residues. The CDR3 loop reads CASSLRGGSTEAFF. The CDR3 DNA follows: TGTGCCAGCAGCCTGAGGGGAGGGAGCACTGAAGCTTTCTTT.

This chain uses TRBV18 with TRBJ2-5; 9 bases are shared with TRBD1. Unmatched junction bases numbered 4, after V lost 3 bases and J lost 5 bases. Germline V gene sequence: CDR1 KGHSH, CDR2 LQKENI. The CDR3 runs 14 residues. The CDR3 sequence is CASSPTGGYETQYF. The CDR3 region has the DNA TGTGCCAGCTCACCTACAGGGGGCTACGAGACCCAGTACTTC. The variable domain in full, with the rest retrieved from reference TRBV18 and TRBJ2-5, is NAGVMQNPRHLVRRRGQEARLRCSPMKGHSHVYWYRQLPEEGLKFMVYLQKENIIDESGMPKERFSAEFPKEGPSILRIQQVVRGDSAAYFCASSPTGGYETQYFGPGTRLLVL.

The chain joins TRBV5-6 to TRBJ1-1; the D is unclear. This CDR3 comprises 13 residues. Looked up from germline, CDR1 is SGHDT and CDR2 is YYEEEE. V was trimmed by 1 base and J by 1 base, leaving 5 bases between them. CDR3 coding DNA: TGTGCCAGCAGCTTGTATTGGAACACTGAAGCTTTCTTT. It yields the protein CASSLYWNTEAFF.

CDR3 DNA sequence: TGTGCCAGCAGGGAGGGCGAGAGAAACACCATATATTTT. This sequence encodes CASREGERNTIYF. This sequence joins TRBV7-9 and TRBJ1-3; D is undetermined. The V gene lost 6 bases and the J gene lost 5 bases, with 11 bases spanning the gap. The CDR3 contains 13 residues. The V gene's germline CDR1 is SEHNR and CDR2 FQNEAQ (reference sequence). Supplemented by reference TRBV7-9 and TRBJ1-3, the full variable domain reads DTGVSQNPRHKITKRGQNVTFRCDPISEHNRLYWYRQTLGQGPEFLTYFQNEAQLEKSRLLSDRFSAERPKGSFSTLEIQRTEQGDSAMYLCASREGERNTIYFGEGSWLTVV.

The CDR3 sequence: CASSSGQANQPQHF. Written as DNA, the CDR3 is TGTGCCAGCAGCTCGGGACAGGCTAATCAGCCCCAGCATTTT. The genes are TRBV7-9 and TRBJ1-5; 8 nucleotides match TRBD1. The trim removed 4 bases at V and 4 bases at J, leaving 3 bases unmatched. This CDR3 region has 14 residues. CDR1 is SEHNR and CDR2 is FQNEAQ in the germline V gene (reference sequence).

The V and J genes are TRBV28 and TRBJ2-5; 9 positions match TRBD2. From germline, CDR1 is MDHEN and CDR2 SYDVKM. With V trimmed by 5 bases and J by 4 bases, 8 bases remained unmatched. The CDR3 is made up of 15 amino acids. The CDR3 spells CASSAASGGPETQYF. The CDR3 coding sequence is TGTGCCAGCAGTGCGGCAAGCGGGGGGCCAGAGACCCAGTACTTC.

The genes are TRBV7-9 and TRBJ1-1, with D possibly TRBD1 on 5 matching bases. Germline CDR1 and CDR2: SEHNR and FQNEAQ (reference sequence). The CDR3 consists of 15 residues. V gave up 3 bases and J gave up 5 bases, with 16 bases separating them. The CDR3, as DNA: TGTGCCAGCAGCTTTGACGAGGGGTGGGGGACTGAAGCTTTCTTT. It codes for CASSFDEGWGTEAFF.

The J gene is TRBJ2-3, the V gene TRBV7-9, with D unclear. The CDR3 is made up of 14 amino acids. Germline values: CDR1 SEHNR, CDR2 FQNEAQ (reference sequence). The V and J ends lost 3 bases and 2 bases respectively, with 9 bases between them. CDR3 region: CASSFQPLTDTQYF. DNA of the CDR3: TGTGCCAGCAGCTTCCAGCCCCTCACAGATACGCAGTATTTT. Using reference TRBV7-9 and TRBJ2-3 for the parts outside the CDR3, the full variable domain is DTGVSQNPRHKITKRGQNVTFRCDPISEHNRLYWYRQTLGQGPEFLTYFQNEAQLEKSRLLSDRFSAERPKGSFSTLEIQRTEQGDSAMYLCASSFQPLTDTQYFGPGTRLTVL.

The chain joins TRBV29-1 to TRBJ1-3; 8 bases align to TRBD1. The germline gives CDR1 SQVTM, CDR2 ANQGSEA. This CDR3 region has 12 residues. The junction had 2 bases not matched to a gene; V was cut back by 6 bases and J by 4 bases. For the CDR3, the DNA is TGCAGCGTGAGACAGGGGGGAAACACCATATATTTT. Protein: CSVRQGGNTIYF.

The CDR3, as DNA: TGTGCCAGCAGCTTAGAACAACCCAATCAGCCCCAGCATTTT. It is translated as CASSLEQPNQPQHF. The V and J genes are TRBV7-9 and TRBJ1-5; the D is unclear. Per germline, CDR1 SEHNR and CDR2 FQNEAQ (reference sequence). Trimming took 1 base from V and 3 from J, leaving 7 bases between them. This CDR3 has 14 residues.

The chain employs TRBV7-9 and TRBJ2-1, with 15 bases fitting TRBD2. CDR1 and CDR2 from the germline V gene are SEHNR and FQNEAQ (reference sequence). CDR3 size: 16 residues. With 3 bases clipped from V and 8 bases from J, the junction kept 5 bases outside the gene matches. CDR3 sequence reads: CASSFWTSGGADEQFF. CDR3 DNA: TGTGCCAGCAGCTTCTGGACTAGCGGGGGGGCTGATGAGCAGTTCTTC. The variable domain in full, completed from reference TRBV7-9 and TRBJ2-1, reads DTGVSQNPRHKITKRGQNVTFRCDPISEHNRLYWYRQTLGQGPEFLTYFQNEAQLEKSRLLSDRFSAERPKGSFSTLEIQRTEQGDSAMYLCASSFWTSGGADEQFFGPGTRLTVL.

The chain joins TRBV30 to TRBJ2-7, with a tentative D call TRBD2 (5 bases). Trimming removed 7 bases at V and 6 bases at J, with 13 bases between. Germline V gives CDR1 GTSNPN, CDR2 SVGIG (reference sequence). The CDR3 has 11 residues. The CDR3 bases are TGTGCCTCCGGGGTTTTGGGCGAGCAGTACTTC. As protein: CASGVLGEQYF. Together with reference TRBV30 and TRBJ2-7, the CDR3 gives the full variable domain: SQTIHQWPATLVQPVGSPLSLECTVEGTSNPNLYWYRQAAGRGLQLLFYSVGIGQISSEVPQNLSASRPQDRQFILSSKKLLLSDSGFYLCASGVLGEQYFGPGTRLTVT.

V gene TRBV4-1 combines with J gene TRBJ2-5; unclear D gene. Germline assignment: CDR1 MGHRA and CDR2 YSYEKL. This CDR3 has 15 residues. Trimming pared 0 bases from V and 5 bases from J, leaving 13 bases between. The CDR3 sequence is CASSQDPGPAETQYF. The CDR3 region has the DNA TGCGCCAGCAGCCAAGATCCGGGTCCCGCGGAGACCCAGTACTTC.

CDR3 amino acids: CASLGQGVESYGYTF. The CDR3 DNA follows: TGTGCCAGCCTGGGACAGGGAGTCGAGAGCTATGGCTACACCTTC. V usage is TRBV7-2 and J usage is TRBJ1-2; 9 bases match TRBD1. Germline CDR1 is SGHTA and CDR2 is FQGNSA. V lost 8 bases and J lost 4; bases outside the gene matches: 11. There are 15 residues in the CDR3.

This CDR3 is CASSPRTTHQETQYF. DNA of the CDR3: TGTGCCAGCAGCCCAAGGACTACTCACCAAGAGACCCAGTACTTC. The rearrangement uses TRBV7-2 and TRBJ2-5; a possible D gene is TRBD2 (6 bases). There are 15 residues in the CDR3. Between the trimmed V and J ends, which lost 5 bases and 0 bases, there was a span of 13 bases. The germline V gene encodes CDR1 SGHTA and CDR2 FQGNSA.

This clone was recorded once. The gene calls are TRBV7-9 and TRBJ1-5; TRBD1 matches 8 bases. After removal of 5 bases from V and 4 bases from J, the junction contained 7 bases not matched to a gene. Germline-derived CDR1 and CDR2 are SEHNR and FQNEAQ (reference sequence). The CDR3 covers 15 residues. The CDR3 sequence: CASSPGDRTNQPQHF. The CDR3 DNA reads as TGTGCCAGCAGCCCGGGGGACAGGACTAATCAGCCCCAGCATTTT. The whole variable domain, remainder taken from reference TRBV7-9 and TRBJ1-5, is DTGVSQNPRHKITKRGQNVTFRCDPISEHNRLYWYRQTLGQGPEFLTYFQNEAQLEKSRLLSDRFSAERPKGSFSTLEIQRTEQGDSAMYLCASSPGDRTNQPQHFGDGTRLSIL.

The CDR3 sequence is CASTPRGLADTQYF. CDR3 in DNA: TGTGCCAGCACTCCCCGTGGGCTAGCCGATACGCAGTATTTT. The chain links TRBV6-6 to TRBJ2-3, with a weak D call TRBD2 (5 bases). Germline values: CDR1 MNHNY, CDR2 SVGAGI (reference sequence). This CDR3 region has 14 residues. The germline V and J ends were trimmed by 7 bases and 6 bases, with 17 bases remaining between them.

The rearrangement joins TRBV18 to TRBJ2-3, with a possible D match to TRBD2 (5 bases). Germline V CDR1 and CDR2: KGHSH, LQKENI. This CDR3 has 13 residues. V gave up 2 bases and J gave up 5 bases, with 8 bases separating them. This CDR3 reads CASSPSEGDTQYF. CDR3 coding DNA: TGTGCCAGCTCACCATCCGAGGGAGATACGCAGTATTTT. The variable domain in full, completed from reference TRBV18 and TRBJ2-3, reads NAGVMQNPRHLVRRRGQEARLRCSPMKGHSHVYWYRQLPEEGLKFMVYLQKENIIDESGMPKERFSAEFPKEGPSILRIQQVVRGDSAAYFCASSPSEGDTQYFGPGTRLTVL.

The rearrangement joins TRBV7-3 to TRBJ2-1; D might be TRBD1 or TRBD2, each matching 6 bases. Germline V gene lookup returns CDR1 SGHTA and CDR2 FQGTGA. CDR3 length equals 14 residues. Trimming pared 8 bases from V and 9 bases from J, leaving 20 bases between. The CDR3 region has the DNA TGTGCCAGCCTGACCTCGGGGGCTCTTAGTGAGCAGTTCTTC. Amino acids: CASLTSGALSEQFF. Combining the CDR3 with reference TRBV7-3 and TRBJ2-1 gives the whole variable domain GAGVSQTPSNKVTEKGKYVELRCDPISGHTALYWYRQSLGQGPEFLIYFQGTGAADDSGLPNDRFFAVRPEGSVSTLKIQRTERGDSAVYLCASLTSGALSEQFFGPGTRLTVL.

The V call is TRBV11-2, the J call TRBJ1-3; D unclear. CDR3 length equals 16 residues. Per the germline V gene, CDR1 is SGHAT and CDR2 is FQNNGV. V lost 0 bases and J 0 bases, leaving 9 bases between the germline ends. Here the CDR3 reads CASSLDGALSGNTIYF. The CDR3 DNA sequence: TGTGCCAGCAGCTTAGATGGCGCCCTCTCTGGAAACACCATATATTTT.

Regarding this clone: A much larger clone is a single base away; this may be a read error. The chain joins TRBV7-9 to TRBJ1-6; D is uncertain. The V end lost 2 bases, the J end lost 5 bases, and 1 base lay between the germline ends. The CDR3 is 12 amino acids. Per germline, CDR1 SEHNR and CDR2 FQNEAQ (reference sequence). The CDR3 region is CASSLNNSPLHF. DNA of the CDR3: TGTGCCAGCAGCTTAAATAATTCACCCCTCCACTTT.

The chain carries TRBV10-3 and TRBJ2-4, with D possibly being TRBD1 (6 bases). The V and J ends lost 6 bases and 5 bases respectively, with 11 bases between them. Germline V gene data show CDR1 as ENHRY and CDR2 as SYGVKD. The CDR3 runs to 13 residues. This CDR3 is CAISRDTQNIQYF. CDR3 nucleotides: TGTGCCATCAGCCGGGACACCCAAAACATTCAGTACTTC.

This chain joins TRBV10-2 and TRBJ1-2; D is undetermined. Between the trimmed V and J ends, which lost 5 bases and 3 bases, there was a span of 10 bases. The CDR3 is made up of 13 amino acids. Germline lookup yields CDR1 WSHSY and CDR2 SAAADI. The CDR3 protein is CASSPSRDYGYTF. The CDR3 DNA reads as TGCGCCAGCAGTCCTTCACGTGACTATGGCTACACCTTC.

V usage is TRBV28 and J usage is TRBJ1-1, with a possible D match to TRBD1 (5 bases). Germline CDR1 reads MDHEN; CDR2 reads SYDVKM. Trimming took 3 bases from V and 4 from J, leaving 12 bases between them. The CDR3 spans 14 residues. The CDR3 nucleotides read TGTGCCAGCAGTTTCCCGGGGACGCCCACTGAAGCTTTCTTT. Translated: CASSFPGTPTEAFF.

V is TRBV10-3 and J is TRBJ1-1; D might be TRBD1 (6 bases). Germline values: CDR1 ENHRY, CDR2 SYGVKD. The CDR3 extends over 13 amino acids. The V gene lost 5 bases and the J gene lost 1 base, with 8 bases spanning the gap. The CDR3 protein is CAISIGGNTEAFF. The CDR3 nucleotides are TGTGCCATCAGTATAGGGGGGAACACTGAAGCTTTCTTT.

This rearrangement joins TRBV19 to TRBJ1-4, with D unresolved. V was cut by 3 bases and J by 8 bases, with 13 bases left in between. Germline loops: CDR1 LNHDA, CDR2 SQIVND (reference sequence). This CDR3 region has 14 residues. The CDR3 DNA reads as TGTGCCAGTAGTATCCAACAAGGAAAGGAAAAACTGTTTTTT. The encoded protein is CASSIQQGKEKLFF.

CDR3 loop: CASSPGRQESYEQYF. CDR3 sequence (DNA): TGTGCCAGCTCACCGGGCAGGCAGGAGTCCTACGAGCAGTACTTC. The rearrangement joins TRBV18 to TRBJ2-7; D is unresolved. Germline assignment: CDR1 KGHSH and CDR2 LQKENI. The CDR3 sequence is 15 residues long. V was shortened by 3 bases and J by 1 base, with 13 bases between the two germline ends.

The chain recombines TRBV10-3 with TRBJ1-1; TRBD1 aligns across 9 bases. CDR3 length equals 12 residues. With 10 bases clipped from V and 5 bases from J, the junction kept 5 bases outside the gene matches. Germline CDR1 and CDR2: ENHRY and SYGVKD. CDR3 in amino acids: CATQGALTEAFF. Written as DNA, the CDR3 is TGTGCCACACAGGGGGCCCTTACTGAAGCTTTCTTT.

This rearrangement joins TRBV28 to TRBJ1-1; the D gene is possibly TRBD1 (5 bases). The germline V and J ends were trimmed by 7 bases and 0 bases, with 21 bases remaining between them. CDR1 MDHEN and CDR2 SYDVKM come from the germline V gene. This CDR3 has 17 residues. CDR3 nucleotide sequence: TGTGCCAGCACCCTACTACCCATTGACAGACTGAACACTGAAGCTTTCTTT. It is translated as CASTLLPIDRLNTEAFF.